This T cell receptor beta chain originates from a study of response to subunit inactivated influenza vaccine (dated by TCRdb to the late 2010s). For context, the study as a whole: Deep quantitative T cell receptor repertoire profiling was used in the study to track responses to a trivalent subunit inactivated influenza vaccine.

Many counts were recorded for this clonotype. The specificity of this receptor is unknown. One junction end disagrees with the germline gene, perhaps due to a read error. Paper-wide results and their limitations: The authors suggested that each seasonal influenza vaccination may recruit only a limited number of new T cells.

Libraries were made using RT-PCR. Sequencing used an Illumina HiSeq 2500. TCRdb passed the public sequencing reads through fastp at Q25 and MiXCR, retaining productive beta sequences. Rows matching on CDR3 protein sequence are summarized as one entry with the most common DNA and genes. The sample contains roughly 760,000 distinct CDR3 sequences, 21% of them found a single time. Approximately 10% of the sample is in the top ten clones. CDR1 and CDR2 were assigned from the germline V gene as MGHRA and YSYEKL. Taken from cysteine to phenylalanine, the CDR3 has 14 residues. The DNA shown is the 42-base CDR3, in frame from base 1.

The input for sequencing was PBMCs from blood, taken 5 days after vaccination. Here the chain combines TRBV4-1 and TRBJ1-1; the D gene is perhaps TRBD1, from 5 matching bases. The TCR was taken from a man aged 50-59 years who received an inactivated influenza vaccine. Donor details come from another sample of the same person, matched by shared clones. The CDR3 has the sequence CASRQDNRPYEAFF. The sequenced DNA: TGCGCCAGCAGACAAGACAACAGGCCTTATGAAGCTTTCTTT.